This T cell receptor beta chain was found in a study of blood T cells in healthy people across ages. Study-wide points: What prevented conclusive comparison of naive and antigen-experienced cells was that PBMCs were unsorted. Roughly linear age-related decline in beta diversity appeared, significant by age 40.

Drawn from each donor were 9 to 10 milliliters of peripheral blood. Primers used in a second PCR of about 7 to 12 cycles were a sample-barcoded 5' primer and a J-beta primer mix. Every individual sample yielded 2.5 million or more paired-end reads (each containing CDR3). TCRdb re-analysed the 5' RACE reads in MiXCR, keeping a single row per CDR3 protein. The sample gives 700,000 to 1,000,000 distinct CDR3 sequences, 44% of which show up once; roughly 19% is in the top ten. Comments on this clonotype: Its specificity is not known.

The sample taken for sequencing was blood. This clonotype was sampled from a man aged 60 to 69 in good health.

As DNA, the CDR3 is TGTGCCACCCAGGGGACTAGCGGGGGGACAGATACGCAGTATTTT. Amino acid sequence: CATQGTSGGTDTQYF. The V and J genes are TRBV10-3 and TRBJ2-3, with 15 bases lining up with TRBD2. The CDR3 extends over 15 amino acids. Germline V CDR1 and CDR2: ENHRY, SYGVKD. V shed 10 bases and J 3 bases; nucleotides not matched to a gene: 5.